The sequence of this T cell receptor (beta chain) was determined in a study of cytotoxic CD8 clonotypes in ibrutinib-treated CLL. Overall study: The group held approximately eleven relapsed/refractory and fewer than 16 treatment-naive patients, with some 17 IGHV unmutated. The samples contained 255,043 productive templates on average. They also contained an average of roughly 90,000 productive rearrangements. Study-level points and caveats: Circulating CD8+ T-cell counts were tracked by baseline clonality, which exceeded that of age-matched healthy donors.

Germline V CDR1 and CDR2: MNHEY, SMNVEV (reference sequence). The CDR3 extends over 14 amino acids. Trimming took off 6 bases at V and 0 bases at J, with 6 bases between the two ends. A single count supports this clone. What it recognizes is unknown. As input for TCR beta libraries, roughly 2.1 micrograms of genomic DNA came from cryopreserved PBMCs. Using immunoSEQ multiplex PCR, the repertoire was profiled, and TCRdb retains in-frame clones only, with some absent. Of approximately 74,000 clones detected, approximately 80% appear once; the ten largest clones hold roughly 7.1%. The clonotype originates from a human donor with chronic lymphocytic leukemia. This chain links TRBV27 with TRBJ2-6; D unclear. The material sequenced was PBMCs, taken at disease progression, from a patient treated with ibrutinib. The CDR3 protein is CASSPHSGANVLTF. CDR3 nucleotide sequence: TGTGCCAGCAGCCCCCACTCTGGGGCCAACGTCCTGACTTTC.